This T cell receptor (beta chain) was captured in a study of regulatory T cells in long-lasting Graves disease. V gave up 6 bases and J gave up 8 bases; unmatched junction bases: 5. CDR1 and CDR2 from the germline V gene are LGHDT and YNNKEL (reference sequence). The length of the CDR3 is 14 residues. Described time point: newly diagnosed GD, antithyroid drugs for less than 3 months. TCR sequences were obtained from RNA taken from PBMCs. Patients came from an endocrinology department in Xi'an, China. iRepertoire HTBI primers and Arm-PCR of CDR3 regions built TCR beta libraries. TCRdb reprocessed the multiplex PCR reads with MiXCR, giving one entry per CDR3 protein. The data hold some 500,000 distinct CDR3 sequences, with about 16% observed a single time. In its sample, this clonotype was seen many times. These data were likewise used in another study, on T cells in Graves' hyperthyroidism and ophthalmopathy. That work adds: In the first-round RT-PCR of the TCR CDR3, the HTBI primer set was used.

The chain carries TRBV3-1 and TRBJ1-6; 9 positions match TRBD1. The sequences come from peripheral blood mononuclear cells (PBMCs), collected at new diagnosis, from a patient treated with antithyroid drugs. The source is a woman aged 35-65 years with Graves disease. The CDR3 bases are TGTGCCAGCAGTCGGGGACAGGGTGATTCACCCCTCCACTTT. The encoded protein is CASSRGQGDSPLHF.